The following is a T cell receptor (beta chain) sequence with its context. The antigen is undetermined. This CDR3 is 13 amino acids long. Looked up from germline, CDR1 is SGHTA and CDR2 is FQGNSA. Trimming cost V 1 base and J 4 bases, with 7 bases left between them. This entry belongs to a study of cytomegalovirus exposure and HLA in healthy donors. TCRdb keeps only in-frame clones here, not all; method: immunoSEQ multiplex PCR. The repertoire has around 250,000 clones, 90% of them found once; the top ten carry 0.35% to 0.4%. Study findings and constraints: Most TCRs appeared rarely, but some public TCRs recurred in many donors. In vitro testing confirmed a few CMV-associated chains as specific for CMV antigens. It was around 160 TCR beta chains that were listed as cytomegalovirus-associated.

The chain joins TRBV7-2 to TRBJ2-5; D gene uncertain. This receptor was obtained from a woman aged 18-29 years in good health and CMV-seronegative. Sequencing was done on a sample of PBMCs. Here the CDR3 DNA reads TGTGCCAGCAGCTTAGGAGGTCGAGAGACCCAGTACTTC. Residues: CASSLGGRETQYF.